The 16 T cell receptor beta chains reported below all come from one sample, sequenced in a study of regulatory T cells in long-lasting Graves disease (dated by TCRdb to the early 2020s). Receptor libraries were prepared by multiplex PCR. TCRdb lists the instrument as Illumina HiSeq 4000. To build TCR beta libraries, CDR3 regions were amplified by Arm-PCR using iRepertoire HTBI primers. TCRdb reprocessing: public reads trimmed at Q25 with fastp, clones called with MiXCR, in-frame beta chains kept. Under each unique CDR3 protein, matching rows form one entry showing the most common genes and DNA. The sample data list about 330,000 distinct CDR3 sequences, and 15% to 20% of these were observed just once. The top ten clones comprise 20% to 25% of the sample. This sample's time point label indicates: newly diagnosed GD, antithyroid drugs for less than 3 months. For both TCR sequencing and RNA sequencing, RNA was extracted from PBMCs using TRIzol.

These sequences were also reported in another study, on T cells in Graves' hyperthyroidism and ophthalmopathy.

The sample consisted of peripheral blood mononuclear cells (PBMCs), taken at new diagnosis, from a patient treated with antithyroid drugs. These receptors were collected from a young woman with Graves disease. Donor details come from another sample of the same person, matched by shared clones.

This clonotype has a count of ten or more. The chain joins TRBV30 to TRBJ2-1, with D uncertain. There are 12 residues in the CDR3. Per germline, CDR1 GTSNPN and CDR2 SVGIG (reference sequence). V gave up 2 bases and J gave up 4 bases, with 6 bases separating them. This CDR3 reads CAWSFGYNEQFF. DNA for the CDR3: TGTGCCTGGAGTTTTGGATACAATGAGCAGTTCTTC.

At least ten counts were recorded for this clonotype. V and J are TRBV4-1 and TRBJ2-5; D uncertain. V lost 0 bases and J lost 0, with 5 bases in between. Per germline, CDR1 MGHRA and CDR2 YSYEKL. The length of the CDR3 is 14 residues. DNA of the CDR3: TGCGCCAGCAGCCAAGATCCGTACCAAGAGACCCAGTACTTC. Translated: CASSQDPYQETQYF.

This clonotype was picked up a small number of times. V usage is TRBV18 and J usage is TRBJ2-2; the D gene could be TRBD1 or TRBD2 (5 bases each). The germline V gene has CDR1 KGHSH and CDR2 LQKENI. Trimming took off 2 bases at V and 2 bases at J, with 15 bases between the two ends. CDR3 size: 17 residues. The CDR3 protein is CASSPLKRGTNTGELFF. DNA for the CDR3: TGTGCCAGCTCACCATTAAAGCGAGGGACCAACACCGGGGAGCTGTTTTTT.

This clonotype was observed at least ten times. The rearrangement joins TRBV18 to TRBJ1-2; D is uncertain. V was cut by 0 bases and J by 0 bases, with 8 bases left in between. Looked up from germline, CDR1 is KGHSH and CDR2 is LQKENI. This CDR3 has 15 amino acids. In DNA, the CDR3 is TGTGCCAGCTCACCACCCGGGCCCTCTAACTATGGCTACACCTTC. Translation gives CASSPPGPSNYGYTF.

The chain couples TRBV28 to TRBJ1-3; 7 bases match TRBD1. The V gene's germline CDR1 is MDHEN and CDR2 SYDVKM. The trim removed 7 bases at V and 2 bases at J, leaving 8 bases unmatched. This CDR3 is 15 amino acids long. The CDR3, as DNA: TGTGCCAGCATCAACTACGGGACAGCTGGAAACACCATATATTTT. Translating gives CASINYGTAGNTIYF.

This clonotype was recorded many times. The genes are TRBV29-1 and TRBJ2-7; 9 bases are a match to TRBD2. CDR3 size: 15 residues. Germline V gene sequence: CDR1 SQVTM, CDR2 ANQGSEA. V gave up 3 bases and J gave up 0 bases; unmatched junction bases: 6. CDR3 protein: CSVELAGPNSYEQYF. CDR3 DNA: TGCAGCGTTGAGCTAGCGGGGCCTAACTCCTACGAGCAGTACTTC.

Points on this clonotype: The DNA is left out, because the CDR3 cannot be placed on it with certainty; the CDR3 is given as TCRdb lists it. The chain couples TRBV28 to TRBJ1-5. The germline V gene has CDR1 MDHEN and CDR2 SYDVKM. With termini counted, the CDR3 has 16 amino acids. This CDR3 is CASSQKDFRGNQPQHF.

This clonotype was seen repeatedly, ten times or more. This chain joins TRBV7-2 and TRBJ2-5; D is uncertain. Germline V gene lookup returns CDR1 SGHTA and CDR2 FQGNSA. V lost 1 base and J lost 5, with 8 bases in between. There are 13 residues in the CDR3. CDR3 loop: CASSLGAVETQYF. The CDR3 nucleotides are TGTGCCAGCAGCTTAGGGGCCGTGGAGACCCAGTACTTC.

This clonotype has a count of ten or more. The chain combines TRBV24-1 with TRBJ2-1; D call uncertain. The CDR3 has 13 amino acids. Trimming left V 4 bases short and J 5 bases short, with 8 bases between. Per the germline V gene, CDR1 is KGHDR and CDR2 is SFDVKD. This chain's CDR3 is CATSEPLNNEQFF. The CDR3 coding sequence is TGTGCCACCAGTGAGCCACTGAACAATGAGCAGTTCTTC.

Regarding this clonotype: A far larger clone is one nucleotide away, so this likely arose from a read error. The J gene is TRBJ2-3, the V gene TRBV28; possible D gene TRBD2, 6 bases. CDR3 length: 15 residues. Germline V gene sequence: CDR1 MDHEN, CDR2 SYDVKM. The CDR3 loop is CASSEFTTSTGTQYF. The CDR3 DNA follows: TGTGCCAGCAGTGAGTTTACCACTAGCACAGGTACGCAGTATTTT.

The chain is built from TRBV30 and TRBJ1-5, with D unclear. Germline loops: CDR1 GTSNPN, CDR2 SVGIG (reference sequence). The CDR3 is 13 amino acids. V was cut by 1 base and J by 6 bases, with 10 bases left in between. The chain's CDR3 is CAWSGGITQPQHF. The DNA of the CDR3 is TGTGCCTGGAGTGGCGGGATAACTCAGCCCCAGCATTTT. The complete variable domain, with remaining parts taken from reference TRBV30 and TRBJ1-5, reads SQTIHQWPATLVQPVGSPLSLECTVEGTSNPNLYWYRQAAGRGLQLLFYSVGIGQISSEVPQNLSASRPQDRQFILSSKKLLLSDSGFYLCAWSGGITQPQHFGDGTRLSIL.

This clonotype was picked up a small number of times. The J gene is TRBJ1-3, the V gene TRBV19; weak D call: TRBD1 (6 bases). Trimming left V 5 bases short and J 0 bases short, with 26 bases between. This CDR3 contains 20 residues. Germline CDR1 is LNHDA and CDR2 is SQIVND (reference sequence). The DNA of the CDR3 is TGTGCCAGTAGTCCCTCCTCATCGGACCACAGGGCGAACTCTGGAAACACCATATATTTT. It translates to CASSPSSSDHRANSGNTIYF.

Ten or more counts support this clonotype. V gene TRBV3-1 combines with J gene TRBJ2-2; D ambiguous. This CDR3 has 15 amino acids. Trimming removed 3 bases from V and 3 bases from J, with 11 bases in between. Germline V CDR1 and CDR2: LGHDT, YNNKEL (reference sequence). CDR3 region: CASSQLGTDTGELFF. CDR3 DNA: TGTGCCAGCAGCCAGTTGGGTACCGACACCGGGGAGCTGTTTTTT.

This clonotype was seen at least ten times. This chain joins TRBV2 and TRBJ1-5, with D perhaps TRBD1 (6 bases). CDR1 and CDR2 (germline): SNHLY, FYNNEI. This CDR3 has 15 residues. V lost 4 bases to trimming and J lost 4 bases, with 14 bases between them. The CDR3 DNA sequence: TGTGCCAGCAGTGTGGGGGCAGTTAGAAATCAGCCCCAGCATTTT. Protein: CASSVGAVRNQPQHF.

This clonotype appeared many times. This sequence joins TRBV6-2 or TRBV6-3 and TRBJ1-1, with TRBD1 as a possible D gene (6 bases). Trimming took 6 bases from V and 4 from J, leaving 12 bases between them. This CDR3 contains 13 residues. In germline, CDR1 is MNHEY, CDR2 SVGEGT. Here the CDR3 reads CASSVTGPTEAFF. The DNA for the CDR3 is TGTGCCAGCAGCGTTACAGGGCCCACTGAAGCTTTCTTT.

With regard to this clonotype: With only one base between it and a far larger clone, this is likely a read error. The chain has TRBV24-1 and TRBJ2-7; 7 positions match TRBD2. J lost 3 bases, V lost 12 bases, and 13 bases had no gene match. The CDR3 runs 14 residues. Germline CDR1 and CDR2: KGHDR and SFDVKD. The CDR3 region has the DNA TGTGCCGGCCATCCCTGGGAGGGGAGCTACGAGCAGTACTTC. This sequence encodes CAGHPWEGSYEQYF.